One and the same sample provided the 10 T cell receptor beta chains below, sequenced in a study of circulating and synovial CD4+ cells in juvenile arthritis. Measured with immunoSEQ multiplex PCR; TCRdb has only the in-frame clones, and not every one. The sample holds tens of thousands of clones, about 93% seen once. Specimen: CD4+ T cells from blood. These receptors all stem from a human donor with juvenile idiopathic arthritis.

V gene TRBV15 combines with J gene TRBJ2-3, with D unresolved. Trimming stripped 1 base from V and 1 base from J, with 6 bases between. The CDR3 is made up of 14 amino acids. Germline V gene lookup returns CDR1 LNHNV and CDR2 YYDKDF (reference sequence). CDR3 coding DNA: TGTGCCACCAGCAGAGGCCCAGGCACAGATACGCAGTATTTT. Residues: CATSRGPGTDTQYF.

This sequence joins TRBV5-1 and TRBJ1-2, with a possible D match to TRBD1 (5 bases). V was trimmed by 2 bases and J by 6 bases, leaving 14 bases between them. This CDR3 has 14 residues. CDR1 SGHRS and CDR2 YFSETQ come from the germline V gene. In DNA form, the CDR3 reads TGCGCCAGCAGCTTTCATCAGGGTTTTGATGGCTACACCTTC. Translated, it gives CASSFHQGFDGYTF.

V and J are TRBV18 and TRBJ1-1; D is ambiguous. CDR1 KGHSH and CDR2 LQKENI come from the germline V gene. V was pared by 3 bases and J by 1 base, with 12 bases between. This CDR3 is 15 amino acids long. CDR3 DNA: TGTGCCAGCTCACCGAGGCTATCCCCGAACACTGAAGCTTTCTTT. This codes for CASSPRLSPNTEAFF.

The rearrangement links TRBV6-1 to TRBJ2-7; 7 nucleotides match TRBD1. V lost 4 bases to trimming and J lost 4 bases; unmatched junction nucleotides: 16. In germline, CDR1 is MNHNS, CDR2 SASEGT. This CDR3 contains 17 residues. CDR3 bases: TGTGCCAGCAGTGGGGAAAGGGGGCCGGTATTCCGTTACGAGCAGTACTTC. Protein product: CASSGERGPVFRYEQYF.

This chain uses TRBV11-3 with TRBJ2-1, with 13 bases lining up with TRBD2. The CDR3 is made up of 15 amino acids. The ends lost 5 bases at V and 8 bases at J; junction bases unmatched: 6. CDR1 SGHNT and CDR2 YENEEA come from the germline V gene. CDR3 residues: CASSDGLAGVDEQFF. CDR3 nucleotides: TGTGCCAGCAGCGACGGACTAGCGGGAGTCGATGAGCAGTTCTTC. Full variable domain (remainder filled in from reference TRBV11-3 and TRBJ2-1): EAGVVQSPRYKIIEKKQPVAFWCNPISGHNTLYWYLQNLGQGPELLIRYENEEAVDDSQLPKDRFSAERLKGVDSTLKIQPAELGDSAVYLCASSDGLAGVDEQFFGPGTRLTVL.

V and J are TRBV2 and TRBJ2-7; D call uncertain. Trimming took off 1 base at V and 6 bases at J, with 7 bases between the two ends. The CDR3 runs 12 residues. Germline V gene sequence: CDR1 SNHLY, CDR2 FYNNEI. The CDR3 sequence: CASSEGFSEQYF. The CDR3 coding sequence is TGTGCCAGCAGTGAAGGTTTTAGCGAGCAGTACTTC.

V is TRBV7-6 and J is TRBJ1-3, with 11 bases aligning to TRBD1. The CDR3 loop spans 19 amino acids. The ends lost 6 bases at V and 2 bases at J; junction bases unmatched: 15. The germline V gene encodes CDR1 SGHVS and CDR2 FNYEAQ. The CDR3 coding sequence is TGTGCCAGCAGAAAACGGGACAGGGGGTCCGGCGGGCCTGGAAACACCATATATTTT. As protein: CASRKRDRGSGGPGNTIYF.

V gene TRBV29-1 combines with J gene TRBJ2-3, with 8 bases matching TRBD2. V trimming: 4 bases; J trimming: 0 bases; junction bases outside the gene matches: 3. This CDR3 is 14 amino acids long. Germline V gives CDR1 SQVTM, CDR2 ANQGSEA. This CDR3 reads CSVVGTRSTDTQYF. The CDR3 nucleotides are TGCAGCGTTGTAGGGACTAGAAGCACAGATACGCAGTATTTT.

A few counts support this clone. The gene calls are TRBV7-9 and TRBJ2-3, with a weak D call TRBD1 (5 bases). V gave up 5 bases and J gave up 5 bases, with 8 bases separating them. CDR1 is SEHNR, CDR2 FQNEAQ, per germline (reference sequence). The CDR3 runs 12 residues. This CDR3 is CASSRQGDTQYF. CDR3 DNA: TGTGCCAGCAGCCGGCAGGGAGATACGCAGTATTTT.

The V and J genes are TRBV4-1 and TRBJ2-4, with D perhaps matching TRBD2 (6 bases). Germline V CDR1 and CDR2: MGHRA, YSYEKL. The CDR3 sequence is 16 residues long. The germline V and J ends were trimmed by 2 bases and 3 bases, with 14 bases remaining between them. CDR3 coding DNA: TGCGCCAGCAGCCAACCCCTACAGGACTACAAAAACATTCAGTACTTC. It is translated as CASSQPLQDYKNIQYF.